This entry concerns a single TCR beta chain. Authors' data handling: Reference gene primer amplification gave nucleated cell count estimates. The data were produced by immunoSEQ multiplex PCR, yet TCRdb's version contains in-frame clones alone and is incomplete. The D gene and trimming were derived from the DNA, and the V and J assignments and clone size from that table. Seen here are tens of thousands of clones, 84% observed once, and the top ten hold around 25%. This record comes from a study of blood T cell repertoires in COVID-19. Study-level information: Acute and convalescent COVID-19 samples came from the United States, Italy and Spain. PBMCs, B-cell-depleted T cells, or T cells provided the cDNA or gDNA that made up the material.

The CDR3 contains 14 residues. Germline V gene sequence: CDR1 SGHDN, CDR2 FVKESK. With 0 bases removed from V and 3 bases from J, the gap between germline ends came to 5 bases. Sequenced sample: peripheral blood. The genes are TRBV14 and TRBJ2-2, with D unresolved. The clonotype comes from a man aged 60 to 69 with acute or convalescent COVID-19. The CDR3 coding sequence is TGTGCCAGCAGCCAAGAAATATACACCGGGGAGCTGTTTTTT. Protein: CASSQEIYTGELFF.